This record covers a single T cell receptor beta chain. The antigen remains unidentified. Each donor was healthy, and each was a bone marrow donor. CDR3 size: 15 residues. Germline assignment: CDR1 SGHDN and CDR2 FVKESK. The V gene lost 5 bases and the J gene lost 2 bases, with 12 bases spanning the gap. The record originates from a study of cytomegalovirus exposure and HLA in healthy donors. Overall study results and limits: When presence/absence was analysed, sequencing depth was taken to be roughly uniform across donors. In a later analysis, at a false discovery rate of 0.05, approximately 16,000 TCR beta sequences were associated with HLA alleles.

A multiplex PCR was run with 60 Vbeta primers and 13 Jbeta primers. The repertoire was sequenced with immunoSEQ multiplex PCR; TCRdb's copy has only in-frame clones and lacks some. The table has roughly 170,000 clones, 65% to 85% seen once; the top ten hold roughly 0.75%. The sequence came from a woman between 18 and 29 years old in good health and CMV-seronegative. This rearrangement joins TRBV14 to TRBJ1-4; D gene uncertain. The source material was PBMCs. CDR3 sequence reads: CASSTTPGTNEKLFF. DNA for the CDR3: TGTGCCAGCAGCACAACTCCCGGGACTAATGAAAAACTGTTTTTT.